This TCR beta chain was recovered during a study of blood T cells in healthy people across ages (dated by TCRdb to the mid-2010s). The study in broad terms: In model experiments, template switching captured about one uniquely barcoded TCR beta cDNA molecule for every two T cells. Using deep sequencing normalized with unique cDNA molecular identifiers, the study measured how TCR beta repertoire diversity changes with age. The donors were divided into four age groups: young (average around 17 years), middle-aged (about 40), aged (about 60) and long-lived (around 87). To avoid experimental bias, donors of different ages were spread randomly across the sequencing lanes. Two additional independent replicas of 1 million unique cDNA reads from the same blood draw were analyzed for two donors (one aged 18 to 30 and one aged 80 or older).

Reading the germline V gene (reference sequence) gives CDR1 SEHNR and CDR2 FQNEAQ. The CDR3, from cysteine to phenylalanine, totals 14 residues. Only the CDR3 portion is preserved as DNA: 42 bases, with reading frame beginning at the first base. Trimming at the junction amounts to 5 bases on V and 0 bases on J, and the germline ends lie 11 bases apart. The donors were roughly 39 Caucasian individuals from Russia, aged roughly 6 to 100 years, who were systemically healthy. About 9.6 milliliters of peripheral blood were collected from each donor into EDTA-treated Vacutainer tubes. PBMCs were isolated by Ficoll-Paque density-gradient centrifugation, with at least 7 million obtained per sample. Total RNA was extracted from PBMCs with Trizol reagent, with at least 6 micrograms obtained per sample. The percentages of naive CD45RAhigh/CD27high T cells were determined by flow cytometry on a PBMC aliquot from every donor.

On the study overall, not on this receptor specifically: Bulk unsorted PBMC profiling prevented conclusive comparison of naive and antigen-experienced compartments. There was a strong correlation between observed TCR beta diversity and the percentage of naive T cells measured by flow cytometry. Observed TCR beta diversity per million T cells fell roughly linearly with age, and a significant reduction was already apparent by age around 40. Because the CMV infection status of the donors was unknown, age-related changes in expanded clonotypes may potentially have been confounded. Estimates of total diversity from one million sequenced T cells were regarded as lower bounds and underestimates. Compared with the aged group, the long-lived group had more naive CD4+ T cells, fewer expanded clones and increased TCR diversity, a pattern suggesting age selection.

Notes on this clonotype: Its antigen has not been determined. Qualities for individual bases were not recorded, and no much larger clone is one base off.

Receptor amplification or capture employed 5' RACE. The sequencer was an Illumina HiSeq 2500. A second roughly 7 to 11 cycle PCR used a sample-barcoded 5' primer and a J-beta primer mix. A template-switch 5' adaptor carrying 12 random nucleotides introduced a unique molecular identifier onto each TCR beta cDNA molecule. Each sample yielded at least 3 million CDR3-containing paired-end reads. All of the RNA was converted into first-strand cDNA using the Mint cDNA synthesis kit, with a TRBC-specific oligonucleotide serving as the primer. Following uracil-DNA glycosylase treatment, all cDNA underwent a first 18-cycle PCR with the universal primers M1SS and BC2_uni_R. In the paper's pipeline: Each sample was normalized by randomly selecting 1 million high-quality reads, each carrying a distinct molecular identifier. Reads sharing molecular identifiers were discarded rather than binned into consensus sequences. MiTCR, set to a Q25 quality threshold and the strictest error-elimination algorithm, was used for CDR3 identification, clonotype clustering and error correction. A nonparametric unseen species model using Euler transformation provided a lower-bound estimate of total TCR beta diversity. TCRdb redid the processing of the public reads, applying fastp at Q25 and MiXCR, and retained in-frame beta chains. Each entry merges the rows of one CDR3 protein and shows their most common DNA and genes. These V and J calls originate from TCRdb's pipeline instead of the authors' own analysis. Present in this sample are roughly 700,000 distinct CDR3 sequences, roughly 49% of which were seen just once. The top ten constitute 30% to 40% of the sample.

The rearranged chain carries TRBV7-9 and TRBJ2-7, with no confident D gene call. Sample: blood. The source is a woman aged 55-70 years in good health. The sequenced DNA is TGTGCCAGCAGCCGACGGACGGACTCCTACGAGCAGTACTTC. Its protein reads: CASSRRTDSYEQYF. Where the CDR3 stops, the reference TRBV7-9 and TRBJ2-7 genes take over; the full variable domain is DTGVSQNPRHKITKRGQNVTFRCDPISEHNRLYWYRQTLGQGPEFLTYFQNEAQLEKSRLLSDRFSAERPKGSFSTLEIQRTEQGDSAMYLCASSRRTDSYEQYFGPGTRLTVT.